This T cell receptor (beta chain) was sequenced for a study of low-dose radiotherapy and immunotherapy resistance in tumors. Study summary: The regimen for patients comprised intravenous nivolumab 240 mg every two weeks plus intravenous ipilimumab 1 mg/kg every six weeks. First-strand cDNA used TRAV- and TRBV-specific primers, covering alpha and beta chains.

This clonotype was detected ten times or more. Per germline, CDR1 SGHDT and CDR2 YYEEEE. Trimming shortened V by 4 bases and J by 6 bases, and 8 bases separated the two germline ends. This CDR3 is built from 11 residues. Over roughly 20 PCR cycles, TCRs were amplified from a constant-region primer and V-primer adapter. TCRdb re-called the reads through MiXCR, storing one row per CDR3 protein. The table has roughly 52,000 distinct CDR3 sequences, around a third seen once; the top ten hold roughly 8.2%. Described time point: after trial treatment. Described treatment: LDRT plus nivolumab, ipilimumab, low-dose cyclophosphamide and aspirin (RACIN trial). Donors received a regimen that comprised nivolumab, ipilimumab, aspirin, low-dose cyclophosphamide and low-dose radiotherapy.

The sequenced sample was PBMCs, obtained after low-dose radiotherapy plus immunotherapy. This TCR was recovered from a male donor with rectosigmoid adenocarcinoma. The gene calls are TRBV5-6 and TRBJ2-7; D unclear. The CDR3 coding sequence is TGTGCCAGCAGCCGCGCCTCCGAGCAGTACTTC. It codes for CASSRASEQYF.